Below are 21 T cell receptor beta chains sequenced from a single sample in a study of T cell clonotyping in hematopoietic cell transplantation. Sequenced by immunoSEQ multiplex PCR; TCRdb stores in-frame clones only, minus some. The table lists over 10,000 clones, roughly 83% of them singletons. The sample in question was PBMCs, obtained 100 days after allogeneic stem cell transplant. All receptors derive from a female patient aged 35 to 55 who had an allogeneic stem cell transplant from a related donor, so T cells may come from the graft donor. Some clones in this sample may be carry-over from other donors' samples.

The J gene is TRBJ2-1, the V gene TRBV4-1; TRBD2 aligns across 7 bases. The CDR3 loop spans 18 amino acids. Looked up from germline, CDR1 is MGHRA and CDR2 is YSYEKL. V gave up 0 bases and J gave up 2 bases; unmatched junction bases: 10. Written as DNA, the CDR3 is TGCGCCAGCAGCCAAGACGGCGGCGGGAGCCTTCCCTACAATGAGCAGTTCTTC. Encoded protein: CASSQDGGGSLPYNEQFF.

This clone showed up just once. The chain employs TRBV19 and TRBJ1-5; no reliable D call. With 5 bases removed from V and 4 bases from J, the gap between germline ends came to 15 bases. Per the germline V gene, CDR1 is LNHDA and CDR2 is SQIVND (reference sequence). The CDR3 spans 15 residues. This CDR3 reads CASSGLILGNQPQHF. The CDR3 region has the DNA TGTGCCAGTAGTGGTCTCATTCTAGGGAATCAGCCCCAGCATTTT.

The genes are TRBV5-6 and TRBJ1-2; D perhaps matches TRBD1 (5 bases). V shed 2 bases and J shed 4 bases, with 15 bases lying between them. This CDR3 is 15 amino acids long. Germline V gene sequence: CDR1 SGHDT, CDR2 YYEEEE. CDR3 region: CASSLAGPGAYGYTF. In DNA, the CDR3 is TGTGCCAGCAGCTTAGCAGGGCCCGGGGCCTATGGCTACACCTTC.

As DNA, the CDR3 is TGTGCCAGTAGTATGGGACAGGGTCGAAATGAAAAACTGTTTTTT. Amino acid sequence: CASSMGQGRNEKLFF. The chain links TRBV19 to TRBJ1-4; 9 nucleotides agree with TRBD1. V was clipped by 3 bases and J by 5 bases; unmatched bases: 4. The germline CDR1 and CDR2 sequences are LNHDA and SQIVND (reference sequence). CDR3 length: 15 amino acids.

The rearrangement uses TRBV10-3 and TRBJ1-2, with TRBD1 identical over 7 bases. Germline assignment: CDR1 ENHRY and CDR2 SYGVKD. The CDR3 length is 12 residues. J was trimmed by 3 bases and V by 11 bases; bases with no gene match: 6. This chain's CDR3 is CAHGDRDYGYTF. CDR3 DNA sequence: TGTGCCCATGGAGACAGGGACTATGGCTACACCTTC.

In this sample, this clone turned up once. This sequence joins TRBV5-8 and TRBJ2-4; 7 bases line up with TRBD1. CDR3 length: 12 residues. Germline assignment: CDR1 SGHTS and CDR2 YDEGEE. V was clipped by 4 bases and J by 9 bases; unmatched bases: 4. The CDR3 nucleotides are TGTGCCAGCAGCCCGGGGACAGTCATTCAGTACTTC. Its protein product is CASSPGTVIQYF.

This clone was seen once. The chain carries TRBV6-5 and TRBJ1-1; D gene unclear. This CDR3 spans 11 amino acids. Trimming removed 6 bases from V and 8 bases from J, with 10 bases in between. CDR1 is MNHEY and CDR2 is SVGAGI in the germline V gene. The CDR3 DNA is TGTGCCAGCAGAAAAGAGGTAGAAGCTTTCTTT. Its translation is CASRKEVEAFF.

The J gene is TRBJ2-5, the V gene TRBV11-3; D assignment may be TRBD1 or TRBD2 (6 bases each). Germline V CDR1 and CDR2: SGHNT, YENEEA. CDR3 size: 15 residues. Trimming shortened V by 0 bases and J by 2 bases, and 10 bases separated the two germline ends. The CDR3 protein is CASSLDGGHQETQYF. CDR3 nucleotides: TGTGCCAGCAGCTTAGATGGGGGGCATCAAGAGACCCAGTACTTC.

This clone was recorded only once. This chain connects TRBV4-1 to TRBJ2-5; no firm D call. The length of the CDR3 is 13 residues. Germline loops: CDR1 MGHRA, CDR2 YSYEKL. The V end was cut by 4 bases, the J end by 1 base, with 7 bases between. The chain's CDR3 is CASSPGLQETQYF. DNA for the CDR3: TGCGCCAGCAGCCCCGGGCTCCAAGAGACCCAGTACTTC.

The sample holds a few counts of this clone. The chain links TRBV30 to TRBJ1-1, with D hard to call. Germline assignment: CDR1 GTSNPN and CDR2 SVGIG (reference sequence). This CDR3 contains 14 residues. Trimming removed 3 bases from V and 3 bases from J, with 14 bases in between. CDR3 amino acids: CAWSFSVRYTEAFF. CDR3 nucleotides: TGTGCCTGGAGCTTTTCTGTTCGTTACACTGAAGCTTTCTTT. The whole variable domain, remainder taken from reference TRBV30 and TRBJ1-1, is SQTIHQWPATLVQPVGSPLSLECTVEGTSNPNLYWYRQAAGRGLQLLFYSVGIGQISSEVPQNLSASRPQDRQFILSSKKLLLSDSGFYLCAWSFSVRYTEAFFGQGTRLTVV.

V and J are TRBV28 and TRBJ2-7, with TRBD1 identical over 9 bases. V dropped 7 bases and J dropped 3; count of bases not matched to a gene: 4. This CDR3 region has 13 residues. Germline values: CDR1 MDHEN, CDR2 SYDVKM. The CDR3 sequence is CASTRGQGYEQYF. For the CDR3, the DNA is TGTGCCAGCACCCGGGGACAGGGCTACGAGCAGTACTTC.

V gene TRBV6-6 combines with J gene TRBJ1-5; 8 nucleotides match TRBD1. Germline V gives CDR1 MNHNY, CDR2 SVGAGI (reference sequence). The CDR3 is 14 residues long. The ends lost 6 bases at V and 7 bases at J; junction bases unmatched: 8. The CDR3 bases are TGTGCCAGCAGGGAACAGGGGGGCGGGCAGCCCCAGCATTTT. Its protein product is CASREQGGGQPQHF.

The V call is TRBV29-1, the J call TRBJ2-4; D not resolved. The CDR3 sequence is 16 residues long. The V gene lost 8 bases and the J gene lost 0 bases, with 20 bases spanning the gap. The V gene's germline CDR1 is SQVTM and CDR2 ANQGSEA. CDR3 amino acids: CSPPSPGVLAKNIQYF. Here the CDR3 DNA reads TGCAGCCCTCCATCCCCGGGCGTTTTAGCCAAAAACATTCAGTACTTC.

The rearrangement links TRBV5-6 to TRBJ2-6; D not resolved. Looked up from germline, CDR1 is SGHDT and CDR2 is YYEEEE. Trimming took off 6 bases at V and 1 base at J, with 5 bases between the two ends. CDR3 length: 13 amino acids. The CDR3 region is CASISSGANVLTF. The CDR3, as DNA: TGTGCCAGCATAAGTTCTGGGGCCAACGTCCTGACTTTC.

The chain employs TRBV30 and TRBJ1-2; no clear D gene. The V and J ends lost 0 bases and 8 bases respectively, with 10 bases between them. Germline CDR1 is GTSNPN and CDR2 is SVGIG (reference sequence). The CDR3 consists of 12 residues. The CDR3 sequence is CAWSVGRPGYTF. The CDR3 bases are TGTGCCTGGAGTGTAGGAAGACCCGGCTACACCTTC.

This chain uses TRBV4-3 with TRBJ1-5; D remains unclear. Per the germline V gene, CDR1 is LGHNA and CDR2 is YSLEER. Trimming removed 1 base from V and 2 bases from J, with 9 bases in between. The CDR3 contains 15 residues. The CDR3 here is CASSQGQYGNQPQHF. Written as DNA, the CDR3 is TGCGCCAGCAGCCAAGGGCAGTACGGCAATCAGCCCCAGCATTTT.

CDR3 coding DNA: TGTGCCATCAGTTTAGGGACAGACACAGATACGCAGTATTTT. It specifies CAISLGTDTDTQYF. The chain links TRBV10-3 to TRBJ2-3; TRBD1 agrees at 7 bases. This CDR3 is built from 14 residues. CDR1 is ENHRY, CDR2 SYGVKD, per germline. V shed 5 bases and J 2 bases; nucleotides not matched to a gene: 4.

This rearrangement joins TRBV5-4 to TRBJ2-7; 10 nucleotides match TRBD2. Germline V gives CDR1 SGHNT, CDR2 YYREEE (reference sequence). CDR3 size: 15 residues. Germline trimming cut 2 bases from V and 5 bases from J; bases unmatched to any gene: 7. The CDR3: CASSLPGLATHEQYF. CDR3 nucleotide sequence: TGTGCCAGCAGCTTACCGGGACTAGCGACCCACGAGCAGTACTTC.

Remarks on this clone: This could be a read error, since a much larger clone is one nucleotide away. The chain joins TRBV11-2 to TRBJ2-5; TRBD1 aligns across 7 bases. The CDR3 runs 14 residues. Losses at the gene ends were 6 bases for V and 2 bases for J; bases not matched to a gene: 6. Germline CDR1 reads SGHAT; CDR2 reads FQNNGV. The CDR3 sequence: CASSSGQAQETQYF. The DNA for the CDR3 is TGTGCCAGCAGTTCCGGACAGGCTCAAGAGACCCAGTACTTC.

This clone was detected only once. V gene TRBV19 combines with J gene TRBJ2-7; D perhaps matches TRBD2 (5 bases). Germline assignment: CDR1 LNHDA and CDR2 SQIVND (reference sequence). The CDR3 totals 17 residues. Trimming took 0 bases from V and 1 from J, leaving 16 bases between them. CDR3 sequence reads: CASSIDLSSGYSYEQYF. CDR3 nucleotides: TGTGCCAGTAGTATAGATTTGTCTTCGGGGTATTCCTACGAGCAGTACTTC.

A single count supports this clone. The rearrangement joins TRBV19 to TRBJ1-2; 7 bases agree with TRBD1. J was trimmed by 4 bases and V by 6 bases; bases with no gene match: 14. Germline V CDR1 and CDR2: LNHDA, SQIVND (reference sequence). CDR3 size: 16 residues. CDR3 bases: TGTGCCAGTAGCCCGGCTGGGCAGGGGGACATCTATGGCTACACCTTC. It specifies CASSPAGQGDIYGYTF.